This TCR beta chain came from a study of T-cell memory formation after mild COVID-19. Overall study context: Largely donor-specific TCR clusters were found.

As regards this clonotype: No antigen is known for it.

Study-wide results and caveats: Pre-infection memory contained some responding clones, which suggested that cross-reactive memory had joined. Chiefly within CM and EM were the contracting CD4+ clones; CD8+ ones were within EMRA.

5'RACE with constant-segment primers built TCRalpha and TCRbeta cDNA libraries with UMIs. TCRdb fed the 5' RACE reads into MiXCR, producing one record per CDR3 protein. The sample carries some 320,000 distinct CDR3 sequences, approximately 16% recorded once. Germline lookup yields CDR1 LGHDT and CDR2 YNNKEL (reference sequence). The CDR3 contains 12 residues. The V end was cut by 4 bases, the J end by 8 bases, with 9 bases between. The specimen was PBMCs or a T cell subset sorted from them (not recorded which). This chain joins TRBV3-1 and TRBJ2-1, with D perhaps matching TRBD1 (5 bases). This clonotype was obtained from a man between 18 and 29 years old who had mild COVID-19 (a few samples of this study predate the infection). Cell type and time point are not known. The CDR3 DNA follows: TGTGCCAGCAGCCTTACCAGGGATGAGCAGTTCTTC. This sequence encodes CASSLTRDEQFF.